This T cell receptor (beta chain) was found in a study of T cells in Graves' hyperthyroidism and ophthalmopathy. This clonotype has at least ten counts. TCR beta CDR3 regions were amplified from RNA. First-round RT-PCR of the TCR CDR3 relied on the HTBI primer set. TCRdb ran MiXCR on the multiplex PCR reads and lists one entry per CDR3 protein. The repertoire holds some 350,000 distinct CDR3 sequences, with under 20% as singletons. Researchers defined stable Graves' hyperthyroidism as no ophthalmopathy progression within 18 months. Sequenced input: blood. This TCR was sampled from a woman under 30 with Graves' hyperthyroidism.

CDR3 protein: CASSQGEERGWPGANVLTF. CDR3 nucleotide sequence: TGTGCCAGCAGCCAAGGGGAAGAAAGGGGGTGGCCTGGGGCCAACGTCCTGACTTTC. This chain uses TRBV4-2 with TRBJ2-6; tentative D call: TRBD1 (6 bases). The V gene lost 1 base and the J gene lost 2 bases, with 18 bases spanning the gap. CDR1 LGHNA and CDR2 YNFKEQ come from the germline V gene. This CDR3 is built from 19 residues.